The 23 T cell receptor beta chains presented below share a single source sample, sequenced in a study of read filtering for tumor transcriptome and immune sequencing. From approximately 400 ng of RNA, a library with molecular barcoded alpha/delta and beta/gamma adaptors was made. TCRdb independently ran MiXCR on the reads; one entry per CDR3 protein. Of about 24,000 distinct CDR3 sequences listed, about 20% are singletons. What was sequenced was a population of CD138-negative cells sorted from bone marrow. These receptors were collected from a donor aged 40 or older with multiple myeloma.

There are many counts of this clonotype. This chain uses TRBV20-1 with TRBJ2-5; 11 positions match TRBD2. The CDR3 totals 15 residues. The J segment lost 1 base and the V segment lost 5 bases, leaving 6 bases of the junction unmatched. Germline V gene data show CDR1 as DFQATT and CDR2 as SNEGSKA (reference sequence). The chain's CDR3 is CSALPSGGFQETQYF. The CDR3 region has the DNA TGCAGTGCTTTACCTAGCGGGGGGTTCCAAGAGACCCAGTACTTC.

The chain has TRBV7-2 and TRBJ1-1, with D maybe TRBD1 (5 bases). Germline CDR1 is SGHTA and CDR2 is FQGNSA. The V gene lost 2 bases and the J gene lost 1 base, with 11 bases spanning the gap. This CDR3 has 15 residues. The CDR3 loop reads CASSLRQQGNTEAFF. DNA of the CDR3: TGTGCCAGCAGCTTAAGGCAGCAGGGGAACACTGAAGCTTTCTTT.

About this clonotype itself: This could be a read error, since a much larger clone is one nucleotide away. Since no conserved phenylalanine or tryptophan closes the CDR3, a read error is the likely cause. The genes are TRBV7-3 and TRBJ1-1; D remains ambiguous. The CDR3 has 13 amino acids. Germline V gene sequence: CDR1 SGHTA, CDR2 FQGTGA. With 8 bases removed from V and 3 bases from J, the gap between germline ends came to 13 bases. The CDR3 DNA reads TGTGCCAGCGGCCTCGCAGGACACACTGAAGCTTTCTCT. As protein: CASGLAGHTEAFS.

The chain recombines TRBV3-1 with TRBJ2-3, with 8 nucleotides matching TRBD2. The CDR3 covers 17 residues. Germline assignment: CDR1 LGHDT and CDR2 YNNKEL (reference sequence). V dropped 3 bases and J dropped 3; count of bases not matched to a gene: 11. In DNA form, the CDR3 reads TGTGCCAGCAGCCATCCTATCGCGGGGGGCCAGACAGATACGCAGTATTTT. This encodes CASSHPIAGGQTDTQYF.

As to this clonotype: Without the conserved terminal phenylalanine or tryptophan, this CDR3 likely stems from a read error. J is TRBJ1-6 and V is TRBV7-9; TRBD1 might be the D (5 bases). V lost 2 bases and J 3 bases, leaving 11 bases between the germline ends. This CDR3 spans 16 amino acids. Per germline, CDR1 SEHNR and CDR2 FQNEAQ (reference sequence). The CDR3 here is CASSLLETDYNSPLHI. The DNA of the CDR3 is TGTGCCAGCAGCTTACTAGAGACAGACTATAATTCACCCCTCCACATT.

There are many counts of this clonotype. The rearrangement links TRBV2 to TRBJ2-1, with D maybe TRBD2 (5 bases). Per the germline V gene, CDR1 is SNHLY and CDR2 is FYNNEI. V lost 6 bases and J lost 0, with 6 bases in between. CDR3 length equals 13 residues. CDR3 loop: CASRLGSYNEQFF. DNA for the CDR3: TGTGCCAGCAGACTAGGCTCCTACAATGAGCAGTTCTTC.

At least ten counts were recorded for this clonotype. J is TRBJ2-3 and V is TRBV5-1; 9 bases align to TRBD2. Germline assignment: CDR1 SGHRS and CDR2 YFSETQ. V was pared by 4 bases and J by 3 bases, with 3 bases of the junction left unmatched. The CDR3 has 14 amino acids. The DNA for the CDR3 is TGCGCCAGCAGCCGGACTAGCGAGACAGATACGCAGTATTTT. Protein: CASSRTSETDTQYF. Based on the CDR3 plus reference TRBV5-1 and TRBJ2-3, the full variable domain is KAGVTQTPRYLIKTRGQQVTLSCSPISGHRSVSWYQQTPGQGLQFLFEYFSETQRNKGNFPGRFSGRQFSNSRSEMNVSTLELGDSALYLCASSRTSETDTQYFGPGTRLTVL.

This clonotype was detected only a few times. The chain couples TRBV7-9 to TRBJ2-5, with D possibly being TRBD1 or TRBD2 (5 bases each). Between the trimmed V and J ends, which lost 0 bases and 1 base, there was a span of 9 bases. CDR1 and CDR2 from the germline V gene are SEHNR and FQNEAQ (reference sequence). CDR3 length equals 15 residues. CDR3 nucleotides: TGTGCCAGCAGCTTAGCCCTGGGACCCCAAGAGACCCAGTACTTC. It encodes CASSLALGPQETQYF. The variable domain in full, completed from reference TRBV7-9 and TRBJ2-5, reads DTGVSQNPRHKITKRGQNVTFRCDPISEHNRLYWYRQTLGQGPEFLTYFQNEAQLEKSRLLSDRFSAERPKGSFSTLEIQRTEQGDSAMYLCASSLALGPQETQYFGPGTRLLVL.

In regard to this clonotype: The conserved phenylalanine or tryptophan normally closing the CDR3 is absent here, so this likely arose from a read error. The rearrangement joins TRBV2 to TRBJ2-5; TRBD1 might be the D (6 bases). The germline V gene has CDR1 SNHLY and CDR2 FYNNEI. CDR3 size: 16 residues. CDR3 protein: CASSEEGGNAGETQYI. The CDR3 DNA sequence: TGTGCTAGCAGTGAAGAAGGGGGAAACGCCGGAGAGACCCAGTACATC.

This clonotype was found many times. V is TRBV28 and J is TRBJ2-1; 9 nucleotides match TRBD2. Germline CDR1 MDHEN, CDR2 SYDVKM. This CDR3 contains 13 residues. V gave up 10 bases and J gave up 4 bases; unmatched junction bases: 5. CDR3 sequence reads: CAIIAGDYNEQFF. The CDR3, as DNA: TGTGCCATCATAGCGGGGGATTACAATGAGCAGTTCTTC.

This clonotype came up many times. V usage is TRBV6-6 and J usage is TRBJ1-1, with TRBD1 matching 8 bases. Germline-derived CDR1 and CDR2 are MNHNY and SVGAGI (reference sequence). Losses at the gene ends were 7 bases for V and 5 bases for J; bases not matched to a gene: 12. The CDR3 has 15 amino acids. In DNA, the CDR3 is TGTGCCAGCATACGGGCAGGGGGCTCGGAAACTGAAGCTTTCTTT. Translating it yields CASIRAGGSETEAFF.

Notes on this clonotype: A much larger clone is a single base away; this may be a read error. Here the CDR3 omits its conserved ending phenylalanine or tryptophan, so a read error is the likely source. CDR3 protein: CASSQGAGDYTDTQYL. CDR3 sequence (DNA): TGTGCCAGCAGCCAAGGAGCGGGGGATTACACAGATACGCAGTATTTA. The chain recombines TRBV4-2 with TRBJ2-3; 8 bases match TRBD2. V shed 1 base and J 2 bases; nucleotides not matched to a gene: 5. The CDR3 sequence is 16 residues long. Per the germline V gene, CDR1 is LGHNA and CDR2 is YNFKEQ.

Note on this clonotype: This may come from a read error, since a much larger clone is one base off. The genes are TRBV6-2 or TRBV6-3 and TRBJ2-5; D gene ambiguous. The CDR3 totals 14 residues. The V gene lost 6 bases and the J gene lost 1 base, with 12 bases spanning the gap. Germline loops: CDR1 MNHEY, CDR2 SVGEGT. The CDR3 here is CASRGMGSQETQYF. In DNA form, the CDR3 reads TGTGCCAGCAGGGGAATGGGCAGCCAAGAGACCCAGTACTTC.

In regard to this clonotype: This may be a read error, as it is one base from a much larger clone. This chain joins TRBV20-1 and TRBJ1-1, with D possibly TRBD1 on 5 matching bases. In germline, CDR1 is DFQATT, CDR2 SNEGSKA (reference sequence). There are 15 residues in the CDR3. In DNA, the CDR3 is TGCAGTGCTAGAGATGGGGCCAACCTGAACACTGTAGCTTTCTTT. Protein product: CSARDGANLNTVAFF.

This clonotype was seen many times. The V and J genes are TRBV20-1 and TRBJ2-5; D may be TRBD2 (6 bases). CDR1 is DFQATT and CDR2 is SNEGSKA in the germline V gene (reference sequence). The V gene lost 6 bases and the J gene lost 1 base, with 18 bases spanning the gap. The CDR3 is made up of 15 amino acids. CDR3 region: CSASTRDSLQETQYF. For the CDR3, the DNA is TGCAGTGCATCAACTCGGGACTCCCTCCAAGAGACCCAGTACTTC.

With respect to this clonotype: Possible read error: a much larger clone is one base away. This rearrangement joins TRBV5-1 to TRBJ2-5; 7 nucleotides line up with TRBD2. V gave up 4 bases and J gave up 7 bases; unmatched junction bases: 10. This CDR3 has 14 residues. Germline V gene data show CDR1 as SGHRS and CDR2 as YFSETQ. The CDR3 nucleotides are TGCGCCAGCAGCATAGTGGGGGGGAAAGGGACCCAGTACTTC. It is translated as CASSIVGGKGTQYF.

The chain joins TRBV7-2 to TRBJ1-1; TRBD1 aligns across 7 bases. The V segment lost 3 bases and the J segment 4 bases; nucleotides outside the gene matches: 5. Germline V lookup: CDR1 SGHTA, CDR2 FQGNSA. This CDR3 is 14 amino acids long. In nucleotides, the CDR3 is TGTGCCAGCAGCTTGACAGGGCGTATCACTGAAGCTTTCTTT. It specifies CASSLTGRITEAFF. The variable domain in full, with the rest retrieved from reference TRBV7-2 and TRBJ1-1, is GAGVSQSPSNKVTEKGKDVELRCDPISGHTALYWYRQSLGQGLEFLIYFQGNSAPDKSGLPSDRFSAERTGGSVSTLTIQRTQQEDSAVYLCASSLTGRITEAFFGQGTRLTVV.

This clonotype was observed many times. J is TRBJ2-3 and V is TRBV7-2; D is uncertain. The CDR3 extends over 15 amino acids. Trimming stripped 2 bases from V and 4 bases from J, with 13 bases between. The germline V gene encodes CDR1 SGHTA and CDR2 FQGNSA. The CDR3 bases are TGTGCCAGCAGCTTAAGTCAATCGTGGGCAGATACGCAGTATTTT. Its protein is CASSLSQSWADTQYF.

This clonotype has only a few counts. The rearrangement uses TRBV6-1 and TRBJ2-2, with D possibly being TRBD1 (5 bases). Between the trimmed V and J ends, which lost 5 bases and 6 bases, there was a span of 13 bases. The CDR3 extends over 14 amino acids. CDR1 is MNHNS, CDR2 SASEGT, per germline. This CDR3 reads CASSKDINAGELFF. CDR3 nucleotide sequence: TGTGCCAGCAGTAAGGACATAAACGCCGGGGAGCTGTTTTTT.

This clonotype appeared many times. This sequence joins TRBV6-2 or TRBV6-3 and TRBJ2-7; 7 nucleotides line up with TRBD2. J gave up 2 bases and V 4 bases, and 8 bases lay outside the gene matches. Germline CDR1 and CDR2: MNHEY and SVGEGT. CDR3 size: 15 residues. In DNA form, the CDR3 reads TGTGCCAGCAGTTCCTTCCTAGCGGAAACCTACGAGCAGTACTTC. Its protein product is CASSSFLAETYEQYF.

This clonotype has ten or more counts. This chain uses TRBV28 with TRBJ2-7, with D possibly being TRBD1 (5 bases). The CDR3 extends over 14 amino acids. Trimming took 3 bases from V and 10 from J, leaving 19 bases between them. Germline CDR1 reads MDHEN; CDR2 reads SYDVKM. The chain's CDR3 is CASSFGARSSEQYF. The CDR3 DNA is TGTGCCAGCAGTTTTGGGGCCCGCTCCTCCGAACAGTACTTC.

The chain is built from TRBV19 and TRBJ1-4; 10 bases fit TRBD1. J was trimmed by 8 bases and V by 10 bases; bases with no gene match: 13. This CDR3 region has 15 residues. Germline CDR1 and CDR2: LNHDA and SQIVND (reference sequence). The DNA of the CDR3 is TGTGCCACCAGGGGAGGGGACAGGGGAGGAGAAAAACTGTTTTTT. Its protein product is CATRGGDRGGEKLFF.

This clonotype appeared many times. The chain links TRBV4-1 to TRBJ2-6, with TRBD1 matching 9 bases. Germline CDR1 is MGHRA and CDR2 is YSYEKL. The CDR3 has 16 residues. The CDR3 is CAAGTGYSWGANVLTF. The DNA for the CDR3 is TGCGCGGCCGGGACAGGGTATAGTTGGGGGGCCAACGTCCTGACTTTC.